The clone carrying this TCR beta chain has ten or more counts. Antigen unknown. A junction boundary mismatches the germline segment, possibly from a read error. Primed by a sample-barcoded 5' primer and a J-beta primer mix, a second PCR proceeded for 7 to 11 cycles. TCRdb used MiXCR to reprocess the 5' RACE reads, holding one entry per CDR3 protein. This sample yields 800,000 to 1,000,000 distinct CDR3 sequences, of which around 48% are seen a single time; roughly 12% belongs to the top ten. This specimen belongs to a study of blood T cells in healthy people across ages. General study findings and limits: Leaving the PBMCs unsorted stopped any conclusive comparison of naive versus antigen-experienced cells.

Each sample gave at least 6.5 million isolated PBMCs. The CDR3 runs 13 residues. Germline V gives CDR1 SGHTA, CDR2 FQGNSA. This clonotype was sampled from a man aged 25 to 40 in good health. Sequencing was carried out using blood. The chain carries TRBV7-2 and TRBJ2-5; the D is unclear. CDR3 nucleotides: TGTGCTAGCAGCCCTGGACGGCAAGAGACCCAGTACTTC. It is translated as CASSPGRQETQYF.